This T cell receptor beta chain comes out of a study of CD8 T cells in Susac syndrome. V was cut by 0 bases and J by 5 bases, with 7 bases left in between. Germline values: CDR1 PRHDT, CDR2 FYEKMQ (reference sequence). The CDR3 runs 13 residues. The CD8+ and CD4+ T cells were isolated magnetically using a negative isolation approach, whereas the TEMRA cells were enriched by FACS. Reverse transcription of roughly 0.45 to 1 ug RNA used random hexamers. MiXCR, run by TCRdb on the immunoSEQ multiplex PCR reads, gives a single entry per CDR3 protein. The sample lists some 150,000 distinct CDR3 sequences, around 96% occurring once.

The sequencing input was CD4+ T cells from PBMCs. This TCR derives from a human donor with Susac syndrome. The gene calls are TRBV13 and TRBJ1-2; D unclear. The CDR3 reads CASSLGLDYGYTF. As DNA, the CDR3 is TGTGCCAGCAGCTTAGGTCTAGATTATGGCTACACCTTC. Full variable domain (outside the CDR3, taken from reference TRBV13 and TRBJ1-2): AAGVIQSPRHLIKEKRETATLKCYPIPRHDTVYWYQQGPGQDPQFLISFYEKMQSDKGSIPDRFSAQQFSDYHSELNMSSLELGDSALYFCASSLGLDYGYTFGSGTRLTVV.